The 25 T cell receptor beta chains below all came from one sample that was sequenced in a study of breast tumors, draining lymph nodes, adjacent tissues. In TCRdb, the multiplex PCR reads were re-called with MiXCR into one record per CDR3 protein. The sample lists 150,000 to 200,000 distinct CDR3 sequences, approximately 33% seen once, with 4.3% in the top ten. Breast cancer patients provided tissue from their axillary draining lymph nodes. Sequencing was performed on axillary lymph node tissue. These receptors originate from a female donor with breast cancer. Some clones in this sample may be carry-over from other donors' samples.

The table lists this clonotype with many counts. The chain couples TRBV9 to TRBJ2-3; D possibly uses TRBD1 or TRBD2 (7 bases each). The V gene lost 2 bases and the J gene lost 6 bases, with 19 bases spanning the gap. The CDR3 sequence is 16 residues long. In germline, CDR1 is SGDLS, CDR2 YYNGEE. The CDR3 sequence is CASSVQGGTIYDTQYF. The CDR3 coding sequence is TGTGCCAGCAGCGTTCAGGGGGGGACTATCTACGATACGCAGTATTTT.

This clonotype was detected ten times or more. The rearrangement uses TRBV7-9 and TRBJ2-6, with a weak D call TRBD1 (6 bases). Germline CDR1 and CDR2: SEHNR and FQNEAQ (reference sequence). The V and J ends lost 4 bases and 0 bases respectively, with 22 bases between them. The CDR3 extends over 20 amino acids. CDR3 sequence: CASSSTRSRGPLSGANVLTF. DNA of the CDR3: TGTGCCAGCAGCTCCACGAGGTCCAGGGGACCACTCTCTGGGGCCAACGTCCTGACTTTC.

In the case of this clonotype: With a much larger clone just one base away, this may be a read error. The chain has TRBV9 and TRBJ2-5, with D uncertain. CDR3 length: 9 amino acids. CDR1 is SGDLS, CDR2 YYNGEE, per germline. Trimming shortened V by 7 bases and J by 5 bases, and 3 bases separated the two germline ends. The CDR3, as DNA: TGTGCCAGCGGGGAGACCCAGTACTTC. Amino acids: CASGETQYF.

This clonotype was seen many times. The chain's CDR3 is CASSQERRGDQPQHF. The CDR3 DNA reads TGTGCCAGCAGCCAAGAAAGGAGGGGAGATCAGCCCCAGCATTTT. The chain links TRBV4-2 to TRBJ1-5, with D perhaps matching TRBD1 (5 bases). Per the germline V gene, CDR1 is LGHNA and CDR2 is YNFKEQ. The CDR3 covers 15 residues. Trimming stripped 0 bases from V and 5 bases from J, with 11 bases between.

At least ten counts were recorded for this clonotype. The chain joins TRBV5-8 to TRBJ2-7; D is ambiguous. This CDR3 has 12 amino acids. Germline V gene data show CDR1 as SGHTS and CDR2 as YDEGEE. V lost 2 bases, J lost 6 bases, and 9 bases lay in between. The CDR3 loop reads CASSFPNGEQYF. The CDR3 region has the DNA TGTGCCAGCAGCTTTCCGAATGGCGAGCAGTACTTC.

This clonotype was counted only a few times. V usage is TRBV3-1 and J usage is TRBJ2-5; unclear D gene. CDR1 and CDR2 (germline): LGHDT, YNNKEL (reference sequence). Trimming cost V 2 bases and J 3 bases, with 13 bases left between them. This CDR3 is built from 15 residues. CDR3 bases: TGTGCCAGCAGCCAACGAACTTGGGCCGAAGAGACCCAGTACTTC. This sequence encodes CASSQRTWAEETQYF.

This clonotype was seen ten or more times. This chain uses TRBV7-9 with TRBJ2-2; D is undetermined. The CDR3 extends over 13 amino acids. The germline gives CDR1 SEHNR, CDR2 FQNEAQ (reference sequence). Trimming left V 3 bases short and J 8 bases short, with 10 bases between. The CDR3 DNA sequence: TGTGCCAGCAGCTTGCCCGAACCAGGGGAGCTGTTTTTT. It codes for CASSLPEPGELFF. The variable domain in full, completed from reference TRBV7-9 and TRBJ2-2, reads DTGVSQNPRHKITKRGQNVTFRCDPISEHNRLYWYRQTLGQGPEFLTYFQNEAQLEKSRLLSDRFSAERPKGSFSTLEIQRTEQGDSAMYLCASSLPEPGELFFGEGSRLTVL.

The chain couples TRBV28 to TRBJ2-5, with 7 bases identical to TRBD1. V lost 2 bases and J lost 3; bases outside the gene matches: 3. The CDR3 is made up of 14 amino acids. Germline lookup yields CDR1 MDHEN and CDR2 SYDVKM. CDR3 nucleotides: TGTGCCAGCAGTTTACGGGACAGAAAAGAGACCCAGTACTTC. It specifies CASSLRDRKETQYF.

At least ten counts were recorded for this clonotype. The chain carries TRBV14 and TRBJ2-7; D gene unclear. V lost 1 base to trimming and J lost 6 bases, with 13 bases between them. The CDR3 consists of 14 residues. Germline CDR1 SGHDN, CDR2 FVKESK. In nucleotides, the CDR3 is TGTGCCAGCAGCCAAGTGGAAGGTTGGAGCGAGCAGTACTTC. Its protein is CASSQVEGWSEQYF.

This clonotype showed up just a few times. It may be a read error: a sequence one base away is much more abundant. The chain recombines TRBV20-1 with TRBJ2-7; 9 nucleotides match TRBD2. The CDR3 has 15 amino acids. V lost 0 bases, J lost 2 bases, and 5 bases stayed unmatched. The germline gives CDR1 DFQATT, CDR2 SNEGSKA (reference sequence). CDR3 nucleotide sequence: TGCAGTGCTAGAGATAGTGCTAGCGGGACCTACGAGCAGTACTTC. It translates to CSARDSASGTYEQYF.

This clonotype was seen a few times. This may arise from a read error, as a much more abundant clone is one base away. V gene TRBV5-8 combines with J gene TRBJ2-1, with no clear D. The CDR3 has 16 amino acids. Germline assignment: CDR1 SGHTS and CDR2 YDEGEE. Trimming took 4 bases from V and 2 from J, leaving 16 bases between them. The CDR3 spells CASSIGRARPYNEQFF. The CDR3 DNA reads TGTGCCAGCAGCATCGGTCGGGCGCGTCCCTACAATGAGCAGTTCTTC. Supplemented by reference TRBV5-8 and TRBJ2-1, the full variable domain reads EAGVTQSPTHLIKTRGQQATLRCSPISGHTSVYWYQQALGLGLQFLLWYDEGEERNRGNFPPRFSGRQFPNYSSELNVNALELEDSALYLCASSIGRARPYNEQFFGPGTRLTVL.

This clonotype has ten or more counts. The CDR3 DNA sequence: TGCAGTGCTAGAGTAAACAGGGACCGAGGGACCCAGTACTTC. Amino acids: CSARVNRDRGTQYF. This chain joins TRBV20-1 and TRBJ2-5; D is possibly TRBD1 (6 bases). Trimming took 1 base from V and 7 from J, leaving 16 bases between them. CDR3 length: 14 residues. Germline CDR1 and CDR2: DFQATT and SNEGSKA (reference sequence).

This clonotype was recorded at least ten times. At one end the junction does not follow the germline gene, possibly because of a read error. The CDR3 loop is CASSLGGRGGKTQHF. Here the CDR3 DNA reads TGTGCCAGCAGCTTAGGAGGCAGGGGAGGGAAGACCCAGCACTTC. The chain is built from TRBV7-9 and TRBJ2-5; TRBD2 is a possible D gene (7 bases). Per the germline V gene, CDR1 is SEHNR and CDR2 is FQNEAQ (reference sequence). This CDR3 is 15 amino acids long.

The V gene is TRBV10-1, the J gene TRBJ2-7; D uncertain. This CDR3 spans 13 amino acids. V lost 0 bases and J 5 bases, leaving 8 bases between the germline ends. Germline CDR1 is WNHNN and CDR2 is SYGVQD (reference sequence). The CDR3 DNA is TGCGCCAGCAGTGAGTCGTCCTTCCACGAGCAGTACTTC. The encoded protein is CASSESSFHEQYF.

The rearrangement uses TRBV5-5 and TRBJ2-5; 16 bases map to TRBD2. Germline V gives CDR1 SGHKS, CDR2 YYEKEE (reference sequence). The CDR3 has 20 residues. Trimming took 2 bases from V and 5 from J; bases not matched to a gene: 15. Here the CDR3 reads CASSLSPPGTSGGAEETQYF. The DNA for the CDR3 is TGTGCCAGCAGCTTAAGCCCCCCCGGGACTAGCGGGGGGGCCGAGGAGACCCAGTACTTC.

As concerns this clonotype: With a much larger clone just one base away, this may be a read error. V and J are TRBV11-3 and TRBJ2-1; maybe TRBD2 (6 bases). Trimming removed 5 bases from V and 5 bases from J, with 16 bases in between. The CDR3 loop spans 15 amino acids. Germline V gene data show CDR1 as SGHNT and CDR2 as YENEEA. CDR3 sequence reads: CASSLQAGPNNEQFF. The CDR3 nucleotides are TGTGCCAGCAGCCTCCAGGCGGGACCGAACAATGAGCAGTTCTTC.

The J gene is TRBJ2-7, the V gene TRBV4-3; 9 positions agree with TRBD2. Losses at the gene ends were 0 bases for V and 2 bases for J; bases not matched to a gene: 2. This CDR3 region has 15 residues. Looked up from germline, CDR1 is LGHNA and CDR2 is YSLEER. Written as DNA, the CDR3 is TGCGCCAGCAGCCAAGATGCGGGGGGGACCTACGAGCAGTACTTC. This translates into CASSQDAGGTYEQYF.

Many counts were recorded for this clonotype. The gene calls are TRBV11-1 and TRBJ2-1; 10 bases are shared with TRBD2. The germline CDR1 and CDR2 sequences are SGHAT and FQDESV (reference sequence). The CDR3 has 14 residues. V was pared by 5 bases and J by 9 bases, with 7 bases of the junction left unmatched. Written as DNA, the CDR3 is TGTGCCAGCAGCCACAGCGGGGGGGCAGGTGAGCAGTTCTTC. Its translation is CASSHSGGAGEQFF.

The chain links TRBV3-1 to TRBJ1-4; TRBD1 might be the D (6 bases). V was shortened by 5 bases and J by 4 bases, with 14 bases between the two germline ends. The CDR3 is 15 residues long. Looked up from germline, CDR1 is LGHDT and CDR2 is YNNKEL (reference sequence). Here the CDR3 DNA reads TGTGCCAGCAGCGCCCAGGGGAAGAATAATGAAAAACTGTTTTTT. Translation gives CASSAQGKNNEKLFF.

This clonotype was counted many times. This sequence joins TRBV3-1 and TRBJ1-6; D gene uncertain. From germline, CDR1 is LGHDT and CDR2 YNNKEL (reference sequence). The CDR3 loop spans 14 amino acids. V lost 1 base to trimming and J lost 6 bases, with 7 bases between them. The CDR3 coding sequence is TGTGCCAGCAGCCAAGCATACACTAATTCACCCCTCCACTTT. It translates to CASSQAYTNSPLHF.

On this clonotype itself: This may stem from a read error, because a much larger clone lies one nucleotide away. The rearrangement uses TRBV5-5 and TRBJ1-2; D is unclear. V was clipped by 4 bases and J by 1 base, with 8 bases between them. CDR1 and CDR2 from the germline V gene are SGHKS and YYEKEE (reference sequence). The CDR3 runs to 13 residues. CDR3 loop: CASSHTDNYGYTF. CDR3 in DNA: TGTGCCAGCAGCCATACAGATAACTATGGCTACACCTTC.

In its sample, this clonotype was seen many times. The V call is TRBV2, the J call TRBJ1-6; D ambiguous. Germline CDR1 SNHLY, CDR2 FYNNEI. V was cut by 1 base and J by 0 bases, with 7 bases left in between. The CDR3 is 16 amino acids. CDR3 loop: CASSEGADSYNSPLHF. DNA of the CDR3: TGTGCCAGCAGTGAAGGGGCGGACTCCTATAATTCACCCCTCCACTTT.

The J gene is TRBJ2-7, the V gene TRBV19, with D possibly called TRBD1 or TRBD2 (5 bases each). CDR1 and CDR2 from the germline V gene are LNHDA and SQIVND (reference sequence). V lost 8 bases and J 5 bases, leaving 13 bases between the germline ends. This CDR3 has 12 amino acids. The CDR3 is CASGRGFDEQYF. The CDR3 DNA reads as TGTGCCAGTGGCCGGGGCTTCGACGAGCAGTACTTC.

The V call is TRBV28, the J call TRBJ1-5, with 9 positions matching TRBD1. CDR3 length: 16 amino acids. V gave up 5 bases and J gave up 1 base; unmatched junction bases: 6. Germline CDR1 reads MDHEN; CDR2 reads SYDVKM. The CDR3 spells CASSTDRGGSNQPQHF. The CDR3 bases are TGTGCCAGCAGTACCGACAGGGGGGGCAGCAATCAGCCCCAGCATTTT.

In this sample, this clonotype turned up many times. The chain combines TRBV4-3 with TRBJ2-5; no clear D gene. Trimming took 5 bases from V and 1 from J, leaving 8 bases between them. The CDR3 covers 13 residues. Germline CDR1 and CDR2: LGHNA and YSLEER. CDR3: CASSIRTQETQYF. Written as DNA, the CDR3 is TGCGCCAGCAGCATTCGGACCCAAGAGACCCAGTACTTC.